The entry that follows covers one T cell receptor beta chain sequence. Its target antigen remains unknown. The record has no base qualities; no much larger clone is one base away. Relative to germline, V is missing 4 bases and J is missing 5 bases, with 7 bases of the junction outside any gene match. CDR1 is given as SGDLS and CDR2 as YYNGEE, both from the germline V gene. Including the terminal cysteine and phenylalanine, the CDR3 comprises 15 residues. Solely the CDR3 DNA is kept, with 45 bases framed from the first base. The data were taken from a study of blood T cell repertoires in COVID-19 (dated by TCRdb to 2018 to 2021). As for the study more broadly: Samples covering the acute and convalescent phases of COVID-19 were provided by collaborators in the United States, Italy and Spain. The material from the prospective study consisted of cDNA or gDNA derived from T cells, B-cell-depleted T cells, or PBMCs. Deeply sampled blood TCRbeta repertoires from subjects exposed to, actively infected with, or recovered from COVID-19 were included in the dataset. The repertoires were made available in a free public database intended to serve as a resource for research on the immune response to SARS-CoV-2. Samples were obtained from the ongoing ImmuneRACE study (first 160 participants) and from over a thousand subjects provided by 6 global collaborators. Nearly every sample came with metadata listing a de-identified subject ID, COVID-19 status, age in years and sex. Where available, HLA class I and class II types were obtained from metadata supplied by the sample provider rather than from assay-based typing. Results the study describes overall, beyond this receptor: The amount of clinical and demographic metadata varied by source and participant and was provided uncurated.

TCRbeta CDR3 regions were amplified from genomic DNA by means of the immunoSEQ Assay, a bias-controlled multiplex PCR. In the source study's methods: Nucleated cell counts per sample were estimated from amplification of reference gene primers within the assay. To quantify the absolute abundance of each unique TCRbeta CDR3 rearrangement, sequence reads were collapsed and filtered. Productive Simpson clonality was computed per sample as the square root of Simpson's diversity index over productive rearrangements. Drawn from immuneACCESS, this table holds only the in-frame rearrangements with V and J called that TCRdb kept. Clones are partly lost; checked studies trace under half to an unresolved V gene and leave the rest unexplained. For V, J and clone size, that table is used; D and trimming come from the DNA. The sample table lists a few hundred thousand clones, 70% to 90% of them with a count of one. Around 3% of the sample is taken by the ten largest.

Each collaborating institution followed its own protocols to collect whole blood in K2EDTA tubes. For TCRbeta analysis, collaborator samples were shipped as frozen whole blood, as isolated PBMCs, or as DNA extracted from either sample type. The TCR sequence derives from a woman in her twenties or thirties with active or convalescent COVID-19. This receptor chain uses TRBV9 and TRBJ2-7, with TRBD2 matching 12 junction bases. The sample taken for sequencing was peripheral blood. The nucleotide sequence reads as follows: TGTGCCAGCAGCTCCGGACTAGCGGGGTCCCACGAGCAGTACTTC. Protein translation: CASSSGLAGSHEQYF.